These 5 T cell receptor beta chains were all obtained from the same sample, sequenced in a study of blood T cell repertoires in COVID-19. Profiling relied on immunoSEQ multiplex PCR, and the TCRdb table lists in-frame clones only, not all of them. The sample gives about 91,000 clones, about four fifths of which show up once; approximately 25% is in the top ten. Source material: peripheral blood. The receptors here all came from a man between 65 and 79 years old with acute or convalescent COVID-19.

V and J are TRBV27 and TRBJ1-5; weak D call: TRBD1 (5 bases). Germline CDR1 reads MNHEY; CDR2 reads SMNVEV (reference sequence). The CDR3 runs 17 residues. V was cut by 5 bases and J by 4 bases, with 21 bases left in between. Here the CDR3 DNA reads TGTGCCAGCAGTCGGACCGGGACTCCCTTGGGGAATCAGCCCCAGCATTTT. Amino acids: CASSRTGTPLGNQPQHF.

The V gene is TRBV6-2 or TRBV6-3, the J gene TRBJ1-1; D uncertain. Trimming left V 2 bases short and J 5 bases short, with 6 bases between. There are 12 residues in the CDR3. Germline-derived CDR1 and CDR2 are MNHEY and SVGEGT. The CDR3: CASSYGQTEAFF. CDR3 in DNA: TGTGCCAGCAGTTACGGTCAGACTGAAGCTTTCTTT.

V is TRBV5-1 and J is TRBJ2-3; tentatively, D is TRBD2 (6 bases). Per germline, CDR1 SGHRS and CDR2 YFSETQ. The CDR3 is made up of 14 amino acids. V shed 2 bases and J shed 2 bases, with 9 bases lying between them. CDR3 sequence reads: CASSFWDSTDTQYF. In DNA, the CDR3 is TGCGCCAGCAGCTTCTGGGACTCCACAGATACGCAGTATTTT. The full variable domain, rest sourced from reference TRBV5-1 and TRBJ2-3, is KAGVTQTPRYLIKTRGQQVTLSCSPISGHRSVSWYQQTPGQGLQFLFEYFSETQRNKGNFPGRFSGRQFSNSRSEMNVSTLELGDSALYLCASSFWDSTDTQYFGPGTRLTVL.

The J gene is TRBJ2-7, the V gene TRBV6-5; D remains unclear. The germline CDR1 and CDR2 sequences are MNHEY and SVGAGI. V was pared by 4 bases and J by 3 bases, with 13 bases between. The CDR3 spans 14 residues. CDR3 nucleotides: TGTGCCAGCAGTTCTAGACGTAGCAGCTACGAGCAGTACTTC. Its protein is CASSSRRSSYEQYF.

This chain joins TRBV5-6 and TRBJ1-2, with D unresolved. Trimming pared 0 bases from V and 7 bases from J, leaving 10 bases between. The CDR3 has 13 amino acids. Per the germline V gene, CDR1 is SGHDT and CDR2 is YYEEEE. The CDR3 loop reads CASSLVSSGGYTF. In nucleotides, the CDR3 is TGTGCCAGCAGCTTGGTGTCCTCGGGTGGCTACACCTTC. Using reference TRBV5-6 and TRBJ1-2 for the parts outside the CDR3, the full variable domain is DAGVTQSPTHLIKTRGQQVTLRCSPKSGHDTVSWYQQALGQGPQFIFQYYEEEERQRGNFPDRFSGHQFPNYSSELNVNALLLGDSALYLCASSLVSSGGYTFGSGTRLTVV.